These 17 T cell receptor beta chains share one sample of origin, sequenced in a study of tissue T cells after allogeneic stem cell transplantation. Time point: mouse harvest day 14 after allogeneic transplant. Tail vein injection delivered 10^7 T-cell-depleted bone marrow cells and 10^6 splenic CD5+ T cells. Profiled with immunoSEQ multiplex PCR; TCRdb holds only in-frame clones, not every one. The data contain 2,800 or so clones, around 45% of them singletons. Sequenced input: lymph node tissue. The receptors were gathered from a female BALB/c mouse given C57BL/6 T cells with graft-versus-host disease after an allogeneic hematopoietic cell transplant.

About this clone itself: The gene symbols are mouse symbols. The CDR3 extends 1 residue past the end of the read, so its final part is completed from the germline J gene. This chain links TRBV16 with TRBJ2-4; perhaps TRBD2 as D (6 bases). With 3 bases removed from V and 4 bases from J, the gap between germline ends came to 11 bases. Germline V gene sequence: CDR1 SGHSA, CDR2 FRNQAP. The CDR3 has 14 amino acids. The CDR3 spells CASSFLGRENTLYF. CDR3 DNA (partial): TGTGCAAGCAGCTTCCTGGGGAGGGAAAACACCTTGTAC.

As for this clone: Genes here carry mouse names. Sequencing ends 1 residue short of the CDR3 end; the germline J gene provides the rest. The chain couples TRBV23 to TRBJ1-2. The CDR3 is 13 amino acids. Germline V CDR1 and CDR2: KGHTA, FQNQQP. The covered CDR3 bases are TGCTCCAGCAGTCAATCCGGGGGCTCCGACTACACC. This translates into CSSSQSGGSDYT. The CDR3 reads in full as CSSSQSGGSDYTF.

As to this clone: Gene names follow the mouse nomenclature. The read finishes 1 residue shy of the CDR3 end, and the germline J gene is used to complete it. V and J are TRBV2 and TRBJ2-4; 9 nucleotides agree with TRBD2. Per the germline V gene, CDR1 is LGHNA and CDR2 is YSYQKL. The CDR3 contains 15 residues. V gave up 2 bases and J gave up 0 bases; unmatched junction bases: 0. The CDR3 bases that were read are TGTGCCAGCAGCCAACTGGGGGGGAGTCAAAACACCTTGTAC. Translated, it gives CASSQLGGSQNTLY. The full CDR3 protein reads CASSQLGGSQNTLYF.

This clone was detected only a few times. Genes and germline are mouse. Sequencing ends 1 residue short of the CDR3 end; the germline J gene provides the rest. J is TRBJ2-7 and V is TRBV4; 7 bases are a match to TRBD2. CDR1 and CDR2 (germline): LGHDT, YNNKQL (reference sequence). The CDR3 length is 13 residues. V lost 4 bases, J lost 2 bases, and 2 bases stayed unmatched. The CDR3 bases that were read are TGTGCCAGCAGCTTGACTGGGCCCTATGAACAGTAC. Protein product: CASSLTGPYEQY. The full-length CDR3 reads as CASSLTGPYEQYF.

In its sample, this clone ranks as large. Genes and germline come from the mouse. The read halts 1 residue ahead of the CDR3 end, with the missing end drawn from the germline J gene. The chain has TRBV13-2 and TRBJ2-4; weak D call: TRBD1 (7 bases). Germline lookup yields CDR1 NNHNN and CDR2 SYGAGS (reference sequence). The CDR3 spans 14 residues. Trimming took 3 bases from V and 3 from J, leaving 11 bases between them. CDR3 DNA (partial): TGTGCCAGCGGTGGGGGGGACAGACAAAACACCTTGTAC. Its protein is CASGGGDRQNTLY. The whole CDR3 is CASGGGDRQNTLYF.

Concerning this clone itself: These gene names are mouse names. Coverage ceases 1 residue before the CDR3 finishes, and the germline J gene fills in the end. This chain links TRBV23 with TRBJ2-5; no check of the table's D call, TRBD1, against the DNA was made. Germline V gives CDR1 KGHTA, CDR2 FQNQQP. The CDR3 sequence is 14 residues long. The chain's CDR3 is CSSSQRQGQDTQYF. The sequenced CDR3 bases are TGCTCCAGCAGTCAGCGACAGGGGCAAGACACCCAGTAC.

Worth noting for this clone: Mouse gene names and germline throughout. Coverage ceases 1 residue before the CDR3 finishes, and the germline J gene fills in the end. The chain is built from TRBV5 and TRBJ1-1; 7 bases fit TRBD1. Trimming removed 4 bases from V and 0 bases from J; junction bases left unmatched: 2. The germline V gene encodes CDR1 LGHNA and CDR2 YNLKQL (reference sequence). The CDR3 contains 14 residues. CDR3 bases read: TGTGCCAGCAGCCCGGGACAGACAAACACAGAAGTCTTC. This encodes CASSPGQTNTEVF. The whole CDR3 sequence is CASSPGQTNTEVFF.

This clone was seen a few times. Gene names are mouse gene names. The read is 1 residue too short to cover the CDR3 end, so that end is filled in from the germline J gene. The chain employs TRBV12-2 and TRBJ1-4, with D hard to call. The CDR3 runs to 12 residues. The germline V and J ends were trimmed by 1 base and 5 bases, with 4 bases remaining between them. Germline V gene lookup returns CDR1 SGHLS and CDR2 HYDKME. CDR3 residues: CASSLGNERLFF. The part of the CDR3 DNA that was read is TGTGCCAGCTCTCTTGGGAACGAAAGATTATTT.

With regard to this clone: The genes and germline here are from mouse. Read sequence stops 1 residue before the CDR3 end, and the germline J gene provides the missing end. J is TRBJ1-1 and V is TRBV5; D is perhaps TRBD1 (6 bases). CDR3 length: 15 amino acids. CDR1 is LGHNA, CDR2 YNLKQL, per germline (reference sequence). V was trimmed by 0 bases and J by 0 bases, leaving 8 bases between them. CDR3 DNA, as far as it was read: TGTGCCAGCAGCCAAGATCGGACAGCAAACACAGAAGTCTTC. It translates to CASSQDRTANTEVF. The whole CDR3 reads CASSQDRTANTEVFF.

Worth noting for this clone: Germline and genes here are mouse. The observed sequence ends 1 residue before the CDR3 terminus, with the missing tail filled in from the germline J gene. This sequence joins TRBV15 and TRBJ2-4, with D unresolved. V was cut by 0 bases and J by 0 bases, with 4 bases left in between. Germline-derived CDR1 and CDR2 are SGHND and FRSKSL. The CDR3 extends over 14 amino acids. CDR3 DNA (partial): TGTGCCAGCAGTTTAGCTGGGAGTCAAAACACCTTGTAC. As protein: CASSLAGSQNTLY. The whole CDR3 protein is CASSLAGSQNTLYF.

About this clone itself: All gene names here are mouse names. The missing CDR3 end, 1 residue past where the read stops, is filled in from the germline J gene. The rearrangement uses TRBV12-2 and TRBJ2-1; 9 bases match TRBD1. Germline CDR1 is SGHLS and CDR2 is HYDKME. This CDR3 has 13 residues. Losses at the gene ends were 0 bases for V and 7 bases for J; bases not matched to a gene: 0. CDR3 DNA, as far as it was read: TGTGCCAGCTCTCTCACAGGGGGCGCTGAGCAGTTC. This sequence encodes CASSLTGGAEQF. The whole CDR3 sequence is CASSLTGGAEQFF.

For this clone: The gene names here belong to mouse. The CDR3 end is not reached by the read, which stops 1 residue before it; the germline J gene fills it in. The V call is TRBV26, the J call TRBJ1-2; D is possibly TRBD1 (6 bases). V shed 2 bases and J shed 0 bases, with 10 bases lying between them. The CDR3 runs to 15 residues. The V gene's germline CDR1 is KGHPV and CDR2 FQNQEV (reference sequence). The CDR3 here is CASSLEGGANSDYTF. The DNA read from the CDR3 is TGTGCCAGCAGTCTGGAGGGGGGTGCAAACTCCGACTACACC.

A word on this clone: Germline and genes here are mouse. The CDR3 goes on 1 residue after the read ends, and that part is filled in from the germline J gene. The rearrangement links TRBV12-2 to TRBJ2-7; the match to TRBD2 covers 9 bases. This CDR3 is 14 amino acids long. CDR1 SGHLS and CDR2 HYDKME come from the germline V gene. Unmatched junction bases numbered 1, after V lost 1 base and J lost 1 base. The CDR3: CASSLDWGSYEQYF. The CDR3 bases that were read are TGTGCCAGCTCTCTAGACTGGGGGTCCTATGAACAGTAC.

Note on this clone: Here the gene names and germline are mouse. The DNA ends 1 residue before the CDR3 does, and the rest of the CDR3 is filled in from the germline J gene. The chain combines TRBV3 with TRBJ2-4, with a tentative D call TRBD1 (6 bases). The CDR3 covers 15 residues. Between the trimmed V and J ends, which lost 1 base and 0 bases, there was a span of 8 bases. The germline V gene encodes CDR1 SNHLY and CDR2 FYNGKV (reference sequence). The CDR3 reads CASSLEGGSQNTLYF. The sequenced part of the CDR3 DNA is TGTGCCAGCAGCTTAGAAGGGGGTAGTCAAAACACCTTGTAC.

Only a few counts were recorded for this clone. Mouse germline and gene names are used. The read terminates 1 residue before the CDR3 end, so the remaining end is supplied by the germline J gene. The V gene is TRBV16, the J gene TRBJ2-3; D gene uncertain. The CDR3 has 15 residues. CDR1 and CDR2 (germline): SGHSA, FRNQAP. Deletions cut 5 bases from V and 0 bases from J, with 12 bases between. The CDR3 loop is CASSLFRISAETLYF. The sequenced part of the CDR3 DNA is TGTGCAAGCAGCCTATTCAGGATTAGTGCAGAAACGCTGTAT.

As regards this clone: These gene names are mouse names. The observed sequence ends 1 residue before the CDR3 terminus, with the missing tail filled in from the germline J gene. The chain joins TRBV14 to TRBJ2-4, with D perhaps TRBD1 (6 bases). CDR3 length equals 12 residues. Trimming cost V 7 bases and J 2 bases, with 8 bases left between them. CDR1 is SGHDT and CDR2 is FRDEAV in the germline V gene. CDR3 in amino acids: CASRGHQNTLYF. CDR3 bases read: TGTGCCAGCCGGGGACATCAAAACACCTTGTAC. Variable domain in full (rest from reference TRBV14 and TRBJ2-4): EAGVTQSPRYAVLQEGQAVSFWCDPISGHDTLYWYQQPRDQGPQLLVYFRDEAVIDNSQLPSDRFSAVRPKGTNSTLKIQSAKQGDTATYLCASRGHQNTLYFGAGTRLSVL.

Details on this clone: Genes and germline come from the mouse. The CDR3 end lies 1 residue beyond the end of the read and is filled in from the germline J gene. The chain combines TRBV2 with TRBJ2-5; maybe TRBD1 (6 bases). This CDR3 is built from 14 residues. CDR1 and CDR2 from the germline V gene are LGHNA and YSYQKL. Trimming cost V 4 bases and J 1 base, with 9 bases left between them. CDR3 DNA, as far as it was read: TGTGCCAGCAGCCCCGGACAGTACCAAGACACCCAGTAC. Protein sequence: CASSPGQYQDTQY. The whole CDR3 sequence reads CASSPGQYQDTQYF.